Sequencing of this T cell receptor beta chain was carried out in a study of blood T cell repertoires in COVID-19. Original processing methods: Reference gene primer amplification gave nucleated cell count estimates. Assay used: immunoSEQ multiplex PCR; TCRdb lists only in-frame clones, some missing. The D gene and trimming were derived from the DNA, and the V and J assignments and clone size from that table. The sample includes tens of thousands of clones, roughly nine tenths of them seen just once. Germline V lookup: CDR1 SGHTA, CDR2 FQGNSA. V shed 3 bases and J shed 7 bases, with 10 bases lying between them. The CDR3 loop spans 14 amino acids.

The rearrangement links TRBV7-2 to TRBJ1-6; D is ambiguous. Sequences were obtained from peripheral blood. The TCR was taken from a man in his fifties or sixties with acute or convalescent COVID-19. CDR3 bases: TGTGCCAGCAGCTTCCAGAGCGCAAATTCACCCCTCCACTTT. It translates to CASSFQSANSPLHF.